The present entry profiles one T cell receptor (beta chain) with its context. This record comes from a study of blood T cells in healthy people across ages. Next came a second PCR, run for roughly 6 to 11 cycles, which used a sample-barcoded 5' primer along with a J-beta primer mix. TCRdb reprocessed the 5' RACE reads with MiXCR, giving one entry per CDR3 protein. The sample carries 1,500,000 or so distinct CDR3 sequences, around 59% recorded once. The CDR3 has 13 residues. V was trimmed by 9 bases and J by 1 base, leaving 7 bases between them. V usage is TRBV12-3 or TRBV12-4 and J usage is TRBJ2-6; TRBD1 is a possible D gene (5 bases). The origin of this receptor is a man aged 18-30 years in good health. The sample was blood. CDR3 bases: TGTGCCAGTGGGGCGTCTGGGGCCAACGTCCTGACTTTC. This translates into CASGASGANVLTF.